This T cell receptor beta chain emerged from a study of STAT5B mutations in CD4+ large granular lymphocyte leukemia. The assay was run at survey level. Repertoires were generated with immunoSEQ multiplex PCR, while TCRdb's copy carries only in-frame clones and drops some. The repertoire has about 33,000 clones, 81% of them found once; the top ten carry approximately 4.4%. Buffy coats from healthy blood donors served as controls. CDR3 length equals 14 residues. Trimming removed 7 bases from V and 2 bases from J, with 11 bases in between. Per the germline V gene, CDR1 is SGHTA and CDR2 is FQGNSA. What was sequenced was CD4+ T cells from blood buffy coats. The TCR originated in a human donor in good health. V gene TRBV7-2 combines with J gene TRBJ1-4; possibly TRBD1 for D (6 bases). The CDR3 is CASTLGQTNEKLFF. CDR3 coding DNA: TGTGCCAGCACCCTCGGACAGACTAATGAAAAACTGTTTTTT.